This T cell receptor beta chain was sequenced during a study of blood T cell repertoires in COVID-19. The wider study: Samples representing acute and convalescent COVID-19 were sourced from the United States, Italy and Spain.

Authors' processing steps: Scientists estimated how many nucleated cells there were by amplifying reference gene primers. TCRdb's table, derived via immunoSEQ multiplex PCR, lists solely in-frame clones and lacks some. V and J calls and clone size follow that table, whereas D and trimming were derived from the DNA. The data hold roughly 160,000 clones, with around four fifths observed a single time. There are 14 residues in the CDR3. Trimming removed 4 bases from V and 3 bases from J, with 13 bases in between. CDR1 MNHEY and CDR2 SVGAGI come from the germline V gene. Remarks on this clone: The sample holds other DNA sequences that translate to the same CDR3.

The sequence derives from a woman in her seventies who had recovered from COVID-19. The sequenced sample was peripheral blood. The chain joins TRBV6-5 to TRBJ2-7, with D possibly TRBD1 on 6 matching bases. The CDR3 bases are TGTGCCAGCAGTTTGTCGGCAGGGGACTACGAGCAGTACTTC. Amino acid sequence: CASSLSAGDYEQYF.